The rows below give T cell receptor beta chains drawn from one sample of a study of blood T cell repertoires in COVID-19. Data came from immunoSEQ multiplex PCR; TCRdb stores just in-frame clones and leaves some out. The data show roughly 110,000 clones, 80% to 95% seen once. Material for sequencing was peripheral blood. These receptors all come from a woman under 40 with acute or convalescent COVID-19. The CDR3 runs from the conserved cysteine through the conserved F or W. A D gene is named only where the DNA matches it firmly. Expanded clones are given a class, and other clones once, few, many or no size at all.

TGTGCCAGCAGCTTATTGATTTCTACTGGTATGAGGAATGAGCAGTTCTTC | CASSLLISTGMRNEQFF | TRBJ2-1 | . | 17 | TRBV11-3 | .
TGTGCCATCAGTCGGGACAGGAGTAACTATGGCTACACCTTC | CAISRDRSNYGYTF | TRBJ1-2 | . | 14 | TRBV10-3 | TRBD1
TGTGCCAGCAGCTTAGGGACTAGCGGCTACAATGAGCAGTTCTTC | CASSLGTSGYNEQFF | TRBJ2-1 | . | 15 | TRBV11-2 | TRBD2
TGTGCCATAAGGACCGGGACAGGGTGGGGCGAGCAGTACTTC | CAIRTGTGWGEQYF | TRBJ2-7 | . | 14 | TRBV28 | TRBD1
TGTGCCAGCAGCTCGACAGGATCTGGAAACACCATATATTTT | CASSSTGSGNTIYF | TRBJ1-3 | . | 14 | TRBV7-2 | .
TGTGCCAGCAGTTTGGGGGGATTTTATAGCAATCAGCCCCAGCATTTT | CASSLGGFYSNQPQHF | TRBJ1-5 | . | 16 | TRBV28 | .
TGTGCCACCAGCAGAGACGGCGGCCATCAATCTGAGCAGTTCTTC | CATSRDGGHQSEQFF | TRBJ2-1 | . | 15 | TRBV15 | .
TGTGCCAGCAGCTTAAGGGGTATTGACGAAAAACTGTTTTTT | CASSLRGIDEKLFF | TRBJ1-4 | . | 14 | TRBV7-2 | .
TGTGCCAGCAGCCGTTACGGGACAGGGAGCACAGATACGCAGTATTTT | CASSRYGTGSTDTQYF | TRBJ2-3 | . | 16 | TRBV4-2 | TRBD1
TGTGCCTGGAGTGTACTACAGGGCGATGGCTACACCTTC | CAWSVLQGDGYTF | TRBJ1-2 | . | 13 | TRBV30 | .
TGTGCCAGCAGCCCGAAACTAGCGGGAGTGCCTCAAGAGACCCAGTACTTC | CASSPKLAGVPQETQYF | TRBJ2-5 | . | 17 | TRBV7-8 | TRBD2
TGTGCCAGCAGCTTCCCACAGGGGAACACTGAAGCTTTCTTT | CASSFPQGNTEAFF | TRBJ1-1 | once | 14 | TRBV7-9 | .
TGTGCCACCAGTGTCGGGCCGGGACAGTCTATCTACGGCTACACCTTC | CATSVGPGQSIYGYTF | TRBJ1-2 | . | 16 | TRBV24-1 | TRBD1
TGTGCCAGCAGCCACGGAGCGGGGGGCCTCGAGGAGACCCAGTACTTC | CASSHGAGGLEETQYF | TRBJ2-5 | . | 16 | TRBV3-1/TRBV3-2 | TRBD2
TGTGCCAGCTCACCGAAGACAGGGATGTCTGGAAACACCATATATTTT | CASSPKTGMSGNTIYF | TRBJ1-3 | . | 16 | TRBV18 | TRBD1
TGTGCCAGCAGCTTGGAGGACAGGCACGAGCAGTACTTC | CASSLEDRHEQYF | TRBJ2-7 | few | 13 | TRBV5-4 | TRBD1
TGTGCCAGCAGCTTGGGAGGCTATGAGCAGTTCTTC | CASSLGGYEQFF | TRBJ2-1 | . | 12 | TRBV5-6 | .
TGTGCCTGGACCGGGGGGAAGTCGGGGGATACGCAGTATTTT | CAWTGGKSGDTQYF | TRBJ2-3 | . | 14 | TRBV30 | TRBD2
TGTGCCAGCAGTAACACCTATGGCTACACCTTC | CASSNTYGYTF | TRBJ1-2 | . | 11 | TRBV6-2/TRBV6-3 | .
TGTGCCAGCGGGTCCGGGGGTCTTGGAGGCGAAGCTTTCTTT | CASGSGGLGGEAFF | TRBJ1-1 | . | 14 | TRBV4-2 | .
TGTGCCAGCAGTCTTCGGGGCACAGGGGGCGTAGATGGCTACACCTTC | CASSLRGTGGVDGYTF | TRBJ1-2 | . | 16 | TRBV28 | TRBD1
TGTGCCAGCAGTTTAAGAGGGTACACTGAAGCTTTCTTT | CASSLRGYTEAFF | TRBJ1-1 | . | 13 | TRBV27 | .
TGTGCCAGCAGTCCACGAGCGGGGGGAGTGTTAGGCGGTACGCAGTATTTT | CASSPRAGGVLGGTQYF | TRBJ2-3 | . | 17 | TRBV7-2 | TRBD2
TGCAGCGGTGGACAGGAAAATGGGGAGCAGTACTTC | CSGGQENGEQYF | TRBJ2-7 | . | 12 | TRBV29-1 | TRBD1
TGTGCCAGCGCCTCTTTTGGGGCGATAGCCGGGGAGCTGTTTTTT | CASASFGAIAGELFF | TRBJ2-2 | . | 15 | TRBV11-2 | .
TGCGCCAGCAGCTTGGACCAGGGGCCCTACACTGAAGCTTTCTTT | CASSLDQGPYTEAFF | TRBJ1-1 | . | 15 | TRBV5-1 | .
TGTGCCACCAGCAGAGATCGGGGGGCCGTCGGCTACACCTTC | CATSRDRGAVGYTF | TRBJ1-2 | once | 14 | TRBV15 | .
TGTGCCAGCAGTGAAGAGGACAACTATAATGAAAAACTGTTTTTT | CASSEEDNYNEKLFF | TRBJ1-4 | . | 15 | TRBV2 | .